This T cell receptor beta chain was sequenced in a study of patients and donors after allogeneic stem cell transplantation. This clonotype showed up just a few times. CDR3 length equals 11 residues. Germline CDR1 is LNHDA and CDR2 is SQIVND (reference sequence). With 10 bases removed from V and 5 bases from J, the gap between germline ends came to 12 bases. From the RT-PCR reads, TCRdb called clonotypes with MiXCR, one entry per CDR3 protein. Among fewer than 75,000 distinct CDR3 sequences listed, about 26% were seen once. This rearrangement joins TRBV19 to TRBJ2-7; D is unclear. The sequence came from a human donor who was either an allogeneic HSCT recipient or a stem cell or donor lymphocyte infusion donor (not recorded which). It is not recorded whose cells these are; they may come from a transplant donor. Source material: blood, either unsorted or a sorted T cell fraction (not recorded which). Here the CDR3 reads CATCMDHEQYF. CDR3 DNA: TGTGCCACATGTATGGATCACGAGCAGTACTTC.